The sequence of this T cell receptor beta chain was determined in a study of a mutant IDH1 vaccine in newly diagnosed glioma. Overall study: Patients underwent eight vaccinations, which took place in weeks 1, 3, 5, 7, 11, 15, 19 and 23.

Concerning this clone: Its antigen is unknown.

This sample's time point: week 23, last vaccination. Every vaccination contained 300 ug of the mutant IDH1 20-mer peptide and was paired with topical imiquimod. Donor tumors were new WHO grade 3 or 4 IDH1-mutant, ATRX-lost astrocytomas. Assay used: immunoSEQ multiplex PCR; TCRdb lists only in-frame clones, some missing. The sample has over 25,000 clones; approximately 90% are singletons. V lost 2 bases, J lost 0 bases, and 7 bases lay in between. Germline CDR1 and CDR2: MDHEN and SYDVKM. There are 15 residues in the CDR3. This specimen consisted of PBMCs, obtained from a glioma patient whose treatment included an IDH1 peptide vaccine. This TCR was sampled from a man between 40 and 49 years old with glioma. The chain is built from TRBV28 and TRBJ2-2; perhaps D is TRBD1 or TRBD2 (5 bases each). CDR3 in DNA: TGTGCCAGCAGTTTAGGGGGATCGAACACCGGGGAGCTGTTTTTT. Protein: CASSLGGSNTGELFF.